This TCR beta chain emerged from a study of blood T cell repertoires in COVID-19. Whole-study context: Material from acute and convalescent COVID-19 was sourced from the United States, Italy and Spain.

Methods used by the authors: Amplification of reference gene primers provided the estimated nucleated cell counts. Only in-frame clones appear in the TCRdb table, and some are missing; sequencing was by immunoSEQ multiplex PCR. The DNA gave D and trimming, while V, J and clone size come from that table. The profile covers roughly 270,000 clones, with roughly 80% appearing a single time and about 5% taken by the ten largest. The germline gives CDR1 SGHTS, CDR2 YDEGEE. With 3 bases removed from V and 7 bases from J, the gap between germline ends came to 16 bases. CDR3 length: 15 residues. Across about 22 US areas, participants ranged in age from roughly 18 to 95 years. Within 2 weeks before study entry, exposed participants met a COVID-19 case.

The chain has TRBV5-8 and TRBJ1-4; D not resolved. This receptor was obtained from a man in his forties who had been exposed to COVID-19. Sample: PBMCs or T cells enriched from blood (not recorded which). The chain's CDR3 is CASSSLRVRSEKLFF. The DNA of the CDR3 is TGTGCCAGCAGCTCACTACGGGTGAGGAGTGAAAAACTGTTTTTT.